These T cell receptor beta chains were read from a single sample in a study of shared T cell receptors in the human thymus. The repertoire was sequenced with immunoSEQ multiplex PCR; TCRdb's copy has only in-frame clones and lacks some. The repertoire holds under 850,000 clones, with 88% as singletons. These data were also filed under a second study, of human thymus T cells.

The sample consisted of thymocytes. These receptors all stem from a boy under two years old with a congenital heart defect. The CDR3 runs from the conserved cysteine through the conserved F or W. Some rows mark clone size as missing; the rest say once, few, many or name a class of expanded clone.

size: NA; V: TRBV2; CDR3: CASSNRISLAKNIQYF
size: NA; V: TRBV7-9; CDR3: CASSFGDRRYLLEQYF
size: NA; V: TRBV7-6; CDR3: CASREGTGRTDTQYF
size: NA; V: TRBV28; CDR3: CASKRTAYNSPLHF
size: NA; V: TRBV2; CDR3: CASTGLTDTQYF
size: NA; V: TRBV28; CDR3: CASSSKGGGTDTQYF
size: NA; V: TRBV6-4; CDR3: CASSDGGPQNIQYF
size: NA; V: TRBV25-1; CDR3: CASSGGGFSSISGNTIYF
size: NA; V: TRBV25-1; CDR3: CASIDPSYNEQFF
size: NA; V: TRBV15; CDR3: CATSYGLPRPGYTF
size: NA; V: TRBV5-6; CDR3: CASSRDRGDEQYF
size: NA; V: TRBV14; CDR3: CASSQVSGHNEKLFF
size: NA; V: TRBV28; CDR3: CASSLWAAGKGYEQYF
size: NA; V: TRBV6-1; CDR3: CASSGGKPGTSEAYEQYF
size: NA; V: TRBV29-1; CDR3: CSVAAGGGYNEQFF
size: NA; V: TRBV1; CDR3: CTSSQALGRASYEQYF
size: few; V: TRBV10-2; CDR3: CASSGQGRYGYTF
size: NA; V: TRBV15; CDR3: CATSRDLAGERGQETQYF
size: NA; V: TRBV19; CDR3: CASSPSYGEQFF
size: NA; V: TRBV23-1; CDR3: CASSQRATGGSEAFF
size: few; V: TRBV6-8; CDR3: CASRPQGLGYEQFF
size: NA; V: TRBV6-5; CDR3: CASSDDRVTAEAFF
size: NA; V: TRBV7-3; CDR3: CASSSGLADKGAYNEQFF
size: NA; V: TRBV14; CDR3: CASSQGQGNPYEQYF
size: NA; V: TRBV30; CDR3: CAWTKTGGNHQPQHF
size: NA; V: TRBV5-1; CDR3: CASSLGLIKLREKLFF
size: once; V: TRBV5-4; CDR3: CATKPGQGAIGELFF
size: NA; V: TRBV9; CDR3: CASSPRQWPGNTIYF
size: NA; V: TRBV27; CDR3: CASSFSFWTGDTDTQYF
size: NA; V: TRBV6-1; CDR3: CASSVKPAGVGFYEQYF
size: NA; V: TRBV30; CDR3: CAWSWTGGYGYTF
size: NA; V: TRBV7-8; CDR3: CASSLEDRETGNTIYF
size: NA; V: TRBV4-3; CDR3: CASSQAPAGTSYNEQFF
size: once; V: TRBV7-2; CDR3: CASRFDARQGGDIQYF
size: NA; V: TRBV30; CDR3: CAWSGTSGRTIF
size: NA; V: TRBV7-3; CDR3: CASSEGHLQETQYF
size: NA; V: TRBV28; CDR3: CASSLLSRGHSNQPQHF
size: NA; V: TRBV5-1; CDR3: CASSLGTSREQYF
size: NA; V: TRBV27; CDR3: CASSLNVTDTQYF
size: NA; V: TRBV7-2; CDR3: CAITYTGLQETQYF
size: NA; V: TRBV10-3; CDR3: CAISIAVSDNEQFF
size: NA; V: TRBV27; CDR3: CASSPKAPNRGRISGNTIYF
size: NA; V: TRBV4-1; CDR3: CASSQDVEDDKNIQYF
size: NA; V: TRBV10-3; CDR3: CAISGRPYEQYF
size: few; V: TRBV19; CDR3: CASRSWTALNTEAFF
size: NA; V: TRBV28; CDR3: CASSFDWRTGPPKDYGYTF
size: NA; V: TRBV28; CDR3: CASSLGAFTYEQYF
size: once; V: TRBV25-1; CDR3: CASSEEAGNGYGYTF
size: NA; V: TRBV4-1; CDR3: CASSGWAGGRVTAEAFF
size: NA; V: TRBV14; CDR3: CASSQDGLSGQGPFF
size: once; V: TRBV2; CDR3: CASSPGTSGRVATRNEQFF
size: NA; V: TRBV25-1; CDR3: CASSERSTGDTDTQYF
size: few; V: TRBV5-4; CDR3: CASSLHLPAKNIQYF
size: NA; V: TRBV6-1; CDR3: CASSGLGNRGRAEAFF
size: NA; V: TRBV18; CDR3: CASSPLRTGLNQPQHF
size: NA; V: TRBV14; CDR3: CASSLPGPAGEGTDTQYF
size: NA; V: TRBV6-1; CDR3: CASREDKGNTEAFF